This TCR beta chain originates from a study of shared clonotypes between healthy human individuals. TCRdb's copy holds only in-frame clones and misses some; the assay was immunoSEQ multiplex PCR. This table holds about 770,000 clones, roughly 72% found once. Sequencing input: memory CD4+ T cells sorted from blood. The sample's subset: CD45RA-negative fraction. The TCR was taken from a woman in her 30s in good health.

The chain's CDR3 is CASSPDFNEQFF. The DNA of the CDR3 is TGTGCCAGCTCACCAGACTTCAATGAGCAGTTCTTC. The chain is built from TRBV18 and TRBJ2-1; D not certain. Trimming shortened V by 2 bases and J by 6 bases, and 5 bases separated the two germline ends. This CDR3 spans 12 amino acids. Germline V gives CDR1 KGHSH, CDR2 LQKENI.